This paragraph reports one T cell receptor (beta chain). A single count supports this clonotype. No antigen is known for it. Base quality data are lacking; no much larger clone is found one base away. A lone read offers only weak evidence. The junction shows trimming of 6 bases on V and 2 bases on J, and the gene matches do not reach 7 bases of it. The CDR3 runs 15 amino acids, cysteine and phenylalanine included. Only CDR3 DNA is held: 45 bases, read in frame from base 1. Sequences SGHTA (CDR1) and FQGTGA (CDR2) are obtained from the germline V gene. This sample is drawn from a study of Graves' ophthalmopathy and Graves' hyperthyroidism (dated by TCRdb to 2017 to 2018). Context from the whole study: Peripheral blood was collected at initial diagnosis, prior to any treatment. Following sample collection, hyperthyroidism patients were given methimazole at a starting dose of 30 mg daily, and ophthalmopathy patients were given high-dose intravenous methylprednisolone. T-cell repertoires of thyroid tissue and blood were compared in about 6 hyperthyroidism patients. For independent validation, a separate cohort was made up of around 19 hyperthyroidism patients plus 17 patients who later progressed from hyperthyroidism to ophthalmopathy. TCR beta repertoire signatures were used to distinguish Graves' ophthalmopathy from Graves' hyperthyroidism and to predict progression to ophthalmopathy. To explore V-J signatures distinguishing ophthalmopathy from hyperthyroidism, a discovery set of roughly 98 patients (more than 40 ophthalmopathy, over 55 stable hyperthyroidism) was enrolled. In total, over 130 blood samples were TCR-sequenced: approximately 42 ophthalmopathy, around 75 hyperthyroidism and 17 hyperthyroidism-to-ophthalmopathy patients.

For repertoire sequencing, the TCR beta CDR3 regions were amplified from RNA transcripts. The first round of RT-PCR was done with HTBI primers and the Qiagen OneStep RT-PCR kit, and was followed by a second round of multiplex PCR, then size selection and purification. The libraries underwent paired-end sequencing with 100 bp reads on an Illumina HiSeq2000. As for how the authors treated the data: Reads were processed with SOAPnuke, discarding reads with adapters, uncalled bases, mean Phred below 15, or no exact constant-primer or identifier match. COPE v1.2.5 was used to merge high-quality paired reads. Unique nucleotide sequences were defined as clonotypes and aligned to IMGT TRB V, D and J references using MiTCR v1.1. Only V-J combinations with frequency above 0.0001 were analysed, covering around 99% of repertoires. For each V-J combination, a TCR clonal expansion and chaos score was defined as F50 clonal expansion divided by the chaos observed in the TCRdist matrix. Features were reduced by Welch's t-statistics and random forest to 10 to 15 V-J combinations, which fed a naive Bayes classifier. The similarity between thyroid and blood repertoires was quantified using the Morisita-Horn index. The raw public reads went through TCRdb reprocessing: fastp at Q25, MiXCR clone calling, in-frame beta chains kept. Entries that share a CDR3 protein sequence are merged under the most common genes and DNA. The V and J calls and clone size are TCRdb's, not the authors'. The sample records 200,000 to 250,000 distinct CDR3 sequences, about 47% of which are singletons. Less than 60% of the sample goes to the ten largest clones.

The paper as a whole reports these results and caveats: Most of the expanded thyroid clonotypes with a frequency above 0.001 were also detected in blood, and it was suggested that the thyroid immune response may be reflected by blood repertoires. In cross-validation, the 13-signature model distinguished ophthalmopathy from stable hyperthyroidism with around 90% sensitivity and 81% to 82% specificity, while in the test set the corresponding values were 80% and 75%. No statistical method was used to set the sample size in advance, and the investigators knew which group each participant was assigned to. In validation, the model predicted ophthalmopathy progression with more than 70% sensitivity and roughly 72% specificity; roughly 11 predicted patients were CT-confirmed with GO in a median of around 6 months.

Patients with ophthalmopathy had moderately to severely active disease, with a Clinical Activity Score of 3 or more, a NOSPECS grade of 4 or more, and a disease duration of less than 3 months. Patients were excluded if they had other autoimmune diseases, uncontrolled infections, pregnancy or lactation. Clinical symptoms, serum thyroxine, TRAb, thyroid ultrasound and orbital computed tomography were used for diagnosis. Using Ficoll-Paque density gradient centrifugation, PBMCs were isolated from about 9.2 ml of fresh peripheral blood. Trizol reagent was used to extract the total RNA, and its quality was then checked on an Agilent 2100 Bioanalyzer.

The chain links TRBV7-3 with TRBJ2-5; 9 nucleotides in the junction match TRBD2. The receptor was derived from an adult man with Graves' ophthalmopathy. The sequenced sample was peripheral blood. The CDR3 protein: CASSQAGGYQETQYF. The nucleotides read TGTGCCAGCAGTCAAGCGGGGGGATATCAAGAGACCCAGTACTTC.